The source of this TCR beta chain is a study of cytomegalovirus exposure and HLA in healthy donors. As for this clone: Its antigen is still unknown.

Study conclusions and caveats: Accounts indicate the classifier identified cytomegalovirus status with strong specificity and sensitivity.

Produced via immunoSEQ multiplex PCR; TCRdb's table is partial and in-frame only. The sample includes tens of thousands of clones, roughly 83% of them seen just once. Separate from the 666-subject first cohort, the approximately 120-subject validation cohort was the one that the donors belonged to. Germline V gene data show CDR1 as SGHKS and CDR2 as YYEKEE (reference sequence). This CDR3 contains 12 residues. Trimming removed 0 bases at V and 4 bases at J, with 5 bases between. This chain links TRBV5-5 with TRBJ2-7; D ambiguous. This sequence originates from a woman aged 18-35 years in good health and CMV-seropositive. The sequencing sample was made of PBMCs. CDR3 sequence: CASSLGVYEQYF. The CDR3, as DNA: TGTGCCAGCAGCTTGGGAGTATACGAGCAGTACTTC.